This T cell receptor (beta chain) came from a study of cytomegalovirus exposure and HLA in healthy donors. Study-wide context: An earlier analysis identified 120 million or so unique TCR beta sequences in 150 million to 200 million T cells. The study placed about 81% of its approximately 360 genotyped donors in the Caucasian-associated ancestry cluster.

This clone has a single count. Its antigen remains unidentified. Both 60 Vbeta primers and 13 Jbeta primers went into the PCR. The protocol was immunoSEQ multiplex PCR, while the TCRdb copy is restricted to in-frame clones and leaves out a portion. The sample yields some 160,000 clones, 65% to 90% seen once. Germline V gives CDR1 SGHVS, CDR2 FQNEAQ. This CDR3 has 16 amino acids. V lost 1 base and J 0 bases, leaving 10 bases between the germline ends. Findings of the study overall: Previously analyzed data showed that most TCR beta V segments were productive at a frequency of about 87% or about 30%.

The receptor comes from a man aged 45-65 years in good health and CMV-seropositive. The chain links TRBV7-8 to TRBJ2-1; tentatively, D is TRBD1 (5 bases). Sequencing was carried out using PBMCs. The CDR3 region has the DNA TGTGCCAGCAGCTTAGGGGGCATGAGCTCCTACAATGAGCAGTTCTTC. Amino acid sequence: CASSLGGMSSYNEQFF. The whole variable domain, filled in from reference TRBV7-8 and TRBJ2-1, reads GAGVSQSPRYKVAKRGQDVALRCDPISGHVSLFWYQQALGQGPEFLTYFQNEAQLDKSGLPSDRFFAERPEGSVSTLKIQRTQQEDSAVYLCASSLGGMSSYNEQFFGPGTRLTVL.